The clone carrying this T cell receptor beta chain was counted a few times. Its cognate antigen is unknown. CDR3 length: 13 amino acids. Germline values: CDR1 SGHTA, CDR2 FQGTGA. Trimming took off 8 bases at V and 1 base at J, with 10 bases between the two ends. Each TCR beta library was made by quantitative 5'-RACE that incorporated molecular barcodes. Each CDR3 protein is one row after TCRdb ran MiXCR on the 5' RACE reads. This sample has 400,000 to 450,000 distinct CDR3 sequences; approximately 17% occur once, and the top ten carry approximately 1%. The sample comes from a study of CD8 T cells in ankylosing spondylitis. Study-wide results and caveats: A TCR beta motif of eight or nine highly homologous variants seemed to mark ankylosing spondylitis blood. Reactive arthritis synovial fluid and blood previously showed some of these motif variants. Reports say disease-linked clones showed up significantly more in matched ankylosing spondylitis synovial fluid. The authors found the disease-linked clones to be CD8+ and relatively rare in peripheral blood.

The rearrangement links TRBV7-3 to TRBJ2-3; no definite D call. This TCR was recovered from a male donor with ankylosing spondylitis. Sequencing was done on a sample of blood, either unsorted or a sorted T cell fraction (not recorded which). The CDR3 here is CASPPKGTDTQYF. The CDR3 DNA reads TGTGCCAGCCCCCCAAAGGGCACAGATACGCAGTATTTT.